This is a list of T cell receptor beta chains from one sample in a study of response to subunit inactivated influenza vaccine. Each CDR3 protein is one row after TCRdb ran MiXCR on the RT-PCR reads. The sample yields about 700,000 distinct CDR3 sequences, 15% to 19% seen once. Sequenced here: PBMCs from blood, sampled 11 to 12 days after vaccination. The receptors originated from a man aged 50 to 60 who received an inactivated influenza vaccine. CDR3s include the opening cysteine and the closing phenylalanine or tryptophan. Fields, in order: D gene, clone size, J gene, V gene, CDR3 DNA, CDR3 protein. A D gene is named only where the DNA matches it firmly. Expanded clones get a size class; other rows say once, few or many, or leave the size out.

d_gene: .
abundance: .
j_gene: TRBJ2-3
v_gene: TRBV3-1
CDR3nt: TGTGCCAGCAGCCAAGACGTTATGCAAACGCAGTATTTT
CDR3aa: CASSQDVMQTQYF

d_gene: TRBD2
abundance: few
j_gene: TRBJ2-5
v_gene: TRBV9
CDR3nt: TGTGCCAGCAGCCGGACTAGCGGGAGCCCGGAGACCCAGTACTTC
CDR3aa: CASSRTSGSPETQYF

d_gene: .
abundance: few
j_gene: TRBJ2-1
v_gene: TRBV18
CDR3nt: TGTGCCAGCTCACCACCCTGGCAGGGGATCTACAATGAGCAGTTCTTC
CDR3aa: CASSPPWQGIYNEQFF

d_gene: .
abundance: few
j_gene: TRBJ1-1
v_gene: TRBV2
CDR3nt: TGTGCCAGCAGTGAAGTTCTGAACACTGAAGCTTTCTTT
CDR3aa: CASSEVLNTEAFF

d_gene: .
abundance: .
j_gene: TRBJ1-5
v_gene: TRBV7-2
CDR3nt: TGTGCCAGCAGCTTAGCGAAAGGACAAGGACAGCCCCAGCATTTT
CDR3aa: CASSLAKGQGQPQHF

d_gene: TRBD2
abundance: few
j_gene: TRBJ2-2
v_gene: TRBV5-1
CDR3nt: TGCGCCAGCAGCCTGGCGGCTGCTAGCGGACCTACCGGGGAGCTGTTTTTT
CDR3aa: CASSLAAASGPTGELFF

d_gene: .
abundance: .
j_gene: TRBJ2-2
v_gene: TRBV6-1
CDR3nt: TGTGCCAGCGCTCCCTCGCTCACCGGGGAGCTGTTTTTT
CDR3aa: CASAPSLTGELFF

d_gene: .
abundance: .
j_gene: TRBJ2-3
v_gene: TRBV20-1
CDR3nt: TGCAGTGCTAGGTCGGGAGCCCCAGATACGCAGTATTTT
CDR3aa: CSARSGAPDTQYF

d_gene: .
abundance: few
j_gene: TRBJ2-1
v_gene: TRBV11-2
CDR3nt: TGTGCCAGCAGCGCCGGGACCGACAATGAGCAGTTCTTC
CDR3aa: CASSAGTDNEQFF

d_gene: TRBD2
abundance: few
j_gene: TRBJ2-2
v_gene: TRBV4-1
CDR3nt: TGCGCCAGCAGCCAAGGAGGGACTAGCGGGAGCAACGGGGAGCTGTTTTTT
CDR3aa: CASSQGGTSGSNGELFF

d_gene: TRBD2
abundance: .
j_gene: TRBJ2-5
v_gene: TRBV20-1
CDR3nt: TGCAGTGCTAGCATCGGTTGGGCTAGCGGAGAGACCCAGTACTTC
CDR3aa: CSASIGWASGETQYF

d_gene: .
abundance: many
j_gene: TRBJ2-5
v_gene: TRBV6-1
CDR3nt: TGTGCCAGCAGTGCGGACCGAGCACGCCAAGAGACCCAGTACTTC
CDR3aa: CASSADRARQETQYF

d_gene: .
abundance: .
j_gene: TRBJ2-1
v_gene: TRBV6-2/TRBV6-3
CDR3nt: TGTGCCAGCAGCTCCGGGCCTTTAGGGAACAATGAGCAGTTCTTC
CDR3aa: CASSSGPLGNNEQFF

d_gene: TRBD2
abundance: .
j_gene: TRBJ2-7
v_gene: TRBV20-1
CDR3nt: TGCAGTGCTAGTCGTAGCGGGACCGAGCAGTACTTC
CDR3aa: CSASRSGTEQYF

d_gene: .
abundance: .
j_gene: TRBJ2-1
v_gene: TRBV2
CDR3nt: TGTGCCAGCAGTGAGGGCATGGGCGGCCAAACTAACAATGAGCAGTTCTTC
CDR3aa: CASSEGMGGQTNNEQFF

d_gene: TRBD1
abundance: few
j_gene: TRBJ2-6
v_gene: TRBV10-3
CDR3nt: TGTGCCATCAGACCACAGGGGATACTCCTCTCTGGGGCCAACGTCCTGACTTTC
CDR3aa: CAIRPQGILLSGANVLTF

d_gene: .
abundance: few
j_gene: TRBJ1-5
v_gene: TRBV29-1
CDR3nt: TGCAGCGTTGGAGGGAGGGGAGGTCAGCCCCAGCATTTT
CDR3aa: CSVGGRGGQPQHF

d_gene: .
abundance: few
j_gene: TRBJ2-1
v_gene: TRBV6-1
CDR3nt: TGTGCCAGCAGTGATGGGGTGGGGTCCTACAATGAGCAGTTCTTC
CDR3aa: CASSDGVGSYNEQFF

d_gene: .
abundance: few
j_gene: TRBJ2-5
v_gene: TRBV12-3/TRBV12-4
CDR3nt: TGTGCCAGCAGCCCAGGGTATGGCGAGACCCAGTACTTC
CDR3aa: CASSPGYGETQYF

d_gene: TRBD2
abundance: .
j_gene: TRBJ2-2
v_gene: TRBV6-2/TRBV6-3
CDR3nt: TGTGCCAGCAGCTGGCACCGTGGGGGGGCGAACACCGGGGAGCTGTTTTTT
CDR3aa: CASSWHRGGANTGELFF

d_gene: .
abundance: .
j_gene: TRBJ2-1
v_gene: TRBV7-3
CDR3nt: TGTGCCAGCAGCTCGCCGGGACTGGGACACAATGAGCAGTTCTTC
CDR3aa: CASSSPGLGHNEQFF

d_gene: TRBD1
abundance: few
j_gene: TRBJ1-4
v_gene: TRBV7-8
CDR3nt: TGTGCCAGCAGGGCCGGGACAGTGAATGAAAAACTGTTTTTT
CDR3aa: CASRAGTVNEKLFF

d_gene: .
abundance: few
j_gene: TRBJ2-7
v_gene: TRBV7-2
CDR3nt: TGTGCCAGCAGCTTAGCGGCTCAACCCTACGAGCAGTACTTC
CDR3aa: CASSLAAQPYEQYF

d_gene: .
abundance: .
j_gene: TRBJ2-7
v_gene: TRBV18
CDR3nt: TGTGCCAGCTCCCCAAACTTGGGACTCAGCTCCTACGAGCAGTACTTC
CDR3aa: CASSPNLGLSSYEQYF

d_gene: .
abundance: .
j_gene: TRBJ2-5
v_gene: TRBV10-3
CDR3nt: TGTGCCATCAGCGATAAAGCGATAGCCGGGGAGACCCAGTACTTC
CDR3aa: CAISDKAIAGETQYF

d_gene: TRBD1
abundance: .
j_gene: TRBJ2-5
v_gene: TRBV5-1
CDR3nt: TGCGCCAGCAGGAAGGGACAGGGGGAAGAGACCCAGTACTTC
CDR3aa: CASRKGQGEETQYF

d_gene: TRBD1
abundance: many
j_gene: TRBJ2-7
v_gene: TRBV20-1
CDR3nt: TGCAGTGCTAGAGCACGGACAGGGGGTTTCTACGAGCAGTACTTC
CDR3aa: CSARARTGGFYEQYF

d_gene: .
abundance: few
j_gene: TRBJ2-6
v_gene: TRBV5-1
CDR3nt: TGCGCCAGCAGCTTGGCAGCCCGGCATAGCTCTGGGGCCAACGTCCTGACTTTC
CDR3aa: CASSLAARHSSGANVLTF

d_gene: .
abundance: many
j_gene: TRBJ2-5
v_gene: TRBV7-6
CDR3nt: TGTGCCAGCAGCTGGAACCTGATGTACCAAGAGACCCAGTACTTC
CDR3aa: CASSWNLMYQETQYF

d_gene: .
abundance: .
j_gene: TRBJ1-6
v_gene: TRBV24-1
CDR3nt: TGTGCCACCAGTGATCCAGGGGAATTCGGTTCACCCCTCCACTTT
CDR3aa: CATSDPGEFGSPLHF

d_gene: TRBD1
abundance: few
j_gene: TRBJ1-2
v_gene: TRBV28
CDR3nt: TGTGCCAGCAGTTCAAATCACAGGGGGCCTCTTTATGGCTACACCTTC
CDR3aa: CASSSNHRGPLYGYTF

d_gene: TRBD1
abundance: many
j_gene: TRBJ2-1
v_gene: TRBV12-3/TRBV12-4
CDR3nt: TGTGCCAGCAGTTTCCCACAGGGGATAGAGCAGTTCTTC
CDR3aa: CASSFPQGIEQFF

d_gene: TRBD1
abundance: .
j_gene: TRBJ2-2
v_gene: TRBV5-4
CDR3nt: TGTGCCAGCAGCCGACCGGGACAGGGTAACACCGGGGAGCTGTTTTTT
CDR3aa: CASSRPGQGNTGELFF

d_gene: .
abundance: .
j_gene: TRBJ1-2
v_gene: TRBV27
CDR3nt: TGTGCCAGCAGCCCAATCACGGGGGGGAGAGGGAACTATGGCTACACCTTC
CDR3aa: CASSPITGGRGNYGYTF

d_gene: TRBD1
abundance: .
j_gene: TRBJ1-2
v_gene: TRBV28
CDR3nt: TGTGCCAGCATTCCAGGGGGGTACTATGGCTACACCTTC
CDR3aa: CASIPGGYYGYTF

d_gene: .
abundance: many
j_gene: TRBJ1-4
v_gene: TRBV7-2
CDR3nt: TGTGCCAGCAGCATCGGACGTAGGGGCGGGGAAAAACTGTTTTTT
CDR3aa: CASSIGRRGGEKLFF

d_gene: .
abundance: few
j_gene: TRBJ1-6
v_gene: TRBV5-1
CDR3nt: TGCGCCAGCAGCTTAGGACAGACCCATTCACCCCTCCACTTT
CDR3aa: CASSLGQTHSPLHF

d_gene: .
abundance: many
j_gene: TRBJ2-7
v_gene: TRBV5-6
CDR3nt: TGTGCCAGCAGCTGGACACAGGGCGAGCAGTACTTC
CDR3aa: CASSWTQGEQYF

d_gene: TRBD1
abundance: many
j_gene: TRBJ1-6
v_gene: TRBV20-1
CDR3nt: TGCAGTGCTATACAGGGGGCGCCGAATTCACCCCTCCACTTT
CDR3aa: CSAIQGAPNSPLHF

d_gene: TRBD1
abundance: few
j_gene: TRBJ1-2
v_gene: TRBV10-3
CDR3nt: TGTGCCACACAACAGGGGGCCGCAAACTATGGCTACACCTTC
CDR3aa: CATQQGAANYGYTF

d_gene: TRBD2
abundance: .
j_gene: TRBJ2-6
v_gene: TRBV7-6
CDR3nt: TGTGCCAGCAGCCCCAGACTAGCGGGAGTAAATGGGGCCAACGTCCTGACTTTC
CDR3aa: CASSPRLAGVNGANVLTF

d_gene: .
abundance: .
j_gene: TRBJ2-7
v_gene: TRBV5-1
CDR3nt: TGCGCCAGCAGCCCTGTCGGGGGCGGTTACGAGCAGTACTTC
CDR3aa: CASSPVGGGYEQYF

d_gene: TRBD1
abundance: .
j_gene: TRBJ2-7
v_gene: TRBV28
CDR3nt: TGTGCCAGCAGTCCCCTAGGACAGGCCTACGAGCAGTACTTC
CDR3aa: CASSPLGQAYEQYF

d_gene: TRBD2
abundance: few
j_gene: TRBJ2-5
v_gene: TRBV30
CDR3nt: TGTGCCTGGGGGCTAGCGGGTCAAGAGACCCAGTACTTC
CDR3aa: CAWGLAGQETQYF

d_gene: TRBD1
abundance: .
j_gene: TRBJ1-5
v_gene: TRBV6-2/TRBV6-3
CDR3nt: TGTGCCAGCAGTTACCCGGGACAGGGACAGCCCCAGCATTTT
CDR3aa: CASSYPGQGQPQHF

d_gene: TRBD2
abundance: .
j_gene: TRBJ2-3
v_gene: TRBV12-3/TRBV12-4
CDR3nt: TGTGCCAGCAGTCTCCGGACTAGCGGGGGGGGTCCTTACACAGATACGCAGTATTTT
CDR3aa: CASSLRTSGGGPYTDTQYF

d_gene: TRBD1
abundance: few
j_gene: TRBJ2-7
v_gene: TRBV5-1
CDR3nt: TGCGCCAGCAGCTTTGGCGGGACAGGCTCCTACGAGCAGTACTTC
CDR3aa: CASSFGGTGSYEQYF

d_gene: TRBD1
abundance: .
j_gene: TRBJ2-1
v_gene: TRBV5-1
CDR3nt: TGCGCCAGCAGCCCGGAAAGGGGGCTCTATGAGCAGTTCTTC
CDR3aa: CASSPERGLYEQFF

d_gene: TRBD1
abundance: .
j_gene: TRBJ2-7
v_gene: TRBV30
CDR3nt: TGTGCCTGGATGGTACAGGGGGCCCGCGAGCAGTACTTC
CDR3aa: CAWMVQGAREQYF